The 2 T cell receptor beta chains reported below all come from one sample, sequenced in a study of T-cell memory formation after mild COVID-19. Via MiXCR, TCRdb re-called the 5' RACE reads, giving one row per CDR3 protein. This sample has under 250,000 distinct CDR3 sequences; about 11% occur once, and the top ten carry approximately 3%. Sequenced material: PBMCs or a T cell subset sorted from them (not recorded which). The receptor source for this set is a man in his late teens or twenties who had mild COVID-19 (a few samples of this study predate the infection). Cell type and time point are not known.

This clonotype appeared many times. This chain joins TRBV27 and TRBJ2-5; no reliable D call. Germline-derived CDR1 and CDR2 are MNHEY and SMNVEV (reference sequence). With 4 bases removed from V and 4 bases from J, the gap between germline ends came to 13 bases. The CDR3 totals 14 residues. CDR3 DNA sequence: TGTGCCAGCAGTTCCCCGGCGAGCCTAGAGACCCAGTACTTC. It encodes CASSSPASLETQYF.

The chain links TRBV7-9 to TRBJ1-5; 8 bases map to TRBD1. CDR3 length equals 15 residues. The germline gives CDR1 SEHNR, CDR2 FQNEAQ (reference sequence). The V and J ends lost 0 bases and 5 bases, in that order; junction bases with no gene match: 3. The CDR3 DNA is TGTGCCAGCAGCTTAGCGGGCAGGGGGCATCAGCCCCAGCATTTT. It specifies CASSLAGRGHQPQHF. Drawing the rest from reference TRBV7-9 and TRBJ1-5, the complete variable domain is DTGVSQNPRHKITKRGQNVTFRCDPISEHNRLYWYRQTLGQGPEFLTYFQNEAQLEKSRLLSDRFSAERPKGSFSTLEIQRTEQGDSAMYLCASSLAGRGHQPQHFGDGTRLSIL.